The clone carrying this TCR beta chain was found once. Its target is unknown. One end of the junction fails to match germline, which may point to a read error. This sample was taken from a study of T cells in Graves' hyperthyroidism and ophthalmopathy. The TCR beta CDR3 regions underwent amplification using RNA transcripts as the source. The HTBI set primed first-round TCR CDR3 RT-PCR. TCRdb recomputed calls from the multiplex PCR reads with MiXCR, one row per CDR3 protein. The sample holds 530,000 or so distinct CDR3 sequences; about 45% are singletons and the top ten take more than 7.5%. Germline assignment: CDR1 MNHNS and CDR2 SASEGT. The CDR3 runs 16 residues. Stable Graves' hyperthyroidism meant no ophthalmopathy progression within 18 months. Patients were excluded because of uncontrolled infection, other autoimmune disease, pregnancy or lactation. For the diagnoses, clinical symptoms, serum thyroxine and TRAb, thyroid ultrasound and orbital computed tomography were used.

Whole-study results and caveats: Blood also held most thyroid clonotypes expanded beyond 0.001.

What was sequenced was peripheral blood or thyroid tissue (not recorded which). The chain uses TRBV6-1 and TRBJ1-2, with D perhaps TRBD1 (5 bases). The receptor comes from a woman younger than 30 with Graves' hyperthyroidism. CDR3 DNA sequence: TGTGCCAGCAGCCAACTCAGGGCTCCTCAGTTCCATGGCAACACCTTC. Encoded protein: CASSQLRAPQFHGNTF.